This T cell receptor (beta chain) appears in the sequencing data of a study of shared clonotypes between healthy human individuals. Overall study results and limits: Four donors held approximately 5% of naive CD4 clonotypes in common. In having few donors, the study represented limited genetic and exposure-history diversity.

Remarks on this clone: Its specificity is unknown.

TCRdb's copy holds only in-frame clones and misses some; the assay was immunoSEQ multiplex PCR. The table lists 2.3 million or so clones, 80% to 95% of them singletons. The sequenced material came from naive CD4+ T cells from PBMCs. The subset is: CD45RA+ positively selected. The clonotype was recovered from a man aged 18 to 35 in good health. Some clones in this sample may be carry-over from other donors' samples.

CDR3 bases: TGTGCCAGCAGGTCAGGGGTTAGGGATGAGCAGTTCTTC. Translated: CASRSGVRDEQFF. V gene TRBV28 combines with J gene TRBJ2-1; D is perhaps TRBD1 (6 bases). The CDR3 is made up of 13 amino acids. Germline-derived CDR1 and CDR2 are MDHEN and SYDVKM. The V end lost 6 bases, the J end lost 8 bases, and 14 bases lay between the germline ends.